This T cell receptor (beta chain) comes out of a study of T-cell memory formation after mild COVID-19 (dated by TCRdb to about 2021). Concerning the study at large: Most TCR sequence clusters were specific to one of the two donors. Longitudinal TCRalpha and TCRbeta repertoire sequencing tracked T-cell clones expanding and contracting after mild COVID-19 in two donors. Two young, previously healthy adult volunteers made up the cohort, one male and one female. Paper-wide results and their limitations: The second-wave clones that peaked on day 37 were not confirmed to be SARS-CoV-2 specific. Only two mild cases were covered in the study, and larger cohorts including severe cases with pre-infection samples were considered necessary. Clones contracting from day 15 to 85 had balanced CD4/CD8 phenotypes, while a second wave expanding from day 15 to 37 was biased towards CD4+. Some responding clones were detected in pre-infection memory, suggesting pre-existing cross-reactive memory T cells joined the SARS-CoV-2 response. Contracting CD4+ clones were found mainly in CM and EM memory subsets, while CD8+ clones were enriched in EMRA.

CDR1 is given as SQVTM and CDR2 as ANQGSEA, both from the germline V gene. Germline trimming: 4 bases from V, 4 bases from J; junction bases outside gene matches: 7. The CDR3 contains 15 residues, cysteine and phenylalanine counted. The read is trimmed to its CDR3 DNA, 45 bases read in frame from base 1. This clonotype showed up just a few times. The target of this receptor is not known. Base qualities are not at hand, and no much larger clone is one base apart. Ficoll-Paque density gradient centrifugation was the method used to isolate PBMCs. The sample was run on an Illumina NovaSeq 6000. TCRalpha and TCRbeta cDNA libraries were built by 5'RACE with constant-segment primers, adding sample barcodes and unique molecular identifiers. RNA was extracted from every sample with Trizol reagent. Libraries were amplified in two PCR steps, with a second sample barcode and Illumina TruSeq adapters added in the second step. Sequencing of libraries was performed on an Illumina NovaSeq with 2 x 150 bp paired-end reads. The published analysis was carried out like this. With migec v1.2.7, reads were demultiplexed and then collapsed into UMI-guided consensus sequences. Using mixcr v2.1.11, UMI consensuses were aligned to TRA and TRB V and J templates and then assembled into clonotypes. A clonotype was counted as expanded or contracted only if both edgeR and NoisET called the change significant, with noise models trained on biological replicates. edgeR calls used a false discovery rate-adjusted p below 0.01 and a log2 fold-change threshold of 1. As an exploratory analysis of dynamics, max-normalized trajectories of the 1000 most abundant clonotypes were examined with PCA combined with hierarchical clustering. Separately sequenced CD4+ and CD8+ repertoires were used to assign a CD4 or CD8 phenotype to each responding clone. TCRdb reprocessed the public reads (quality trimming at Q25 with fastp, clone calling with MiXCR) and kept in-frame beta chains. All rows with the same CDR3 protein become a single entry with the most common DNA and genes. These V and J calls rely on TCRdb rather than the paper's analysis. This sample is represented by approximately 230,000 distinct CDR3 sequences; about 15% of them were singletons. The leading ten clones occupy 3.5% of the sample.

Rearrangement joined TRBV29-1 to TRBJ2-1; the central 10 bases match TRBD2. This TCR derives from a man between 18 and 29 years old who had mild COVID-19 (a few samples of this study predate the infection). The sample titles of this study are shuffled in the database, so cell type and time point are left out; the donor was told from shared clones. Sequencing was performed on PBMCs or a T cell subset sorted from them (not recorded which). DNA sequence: TGCAGCGTTGGGATAGCGGGGGGTGCTTACAATGAGCAGTTCTTC. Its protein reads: CSVGIAGGAYNEQFF.